What follows are 29 T cell receptor beta chains derived from one specimen sequenced in a study of blood T cell repertoires in COVID-19. The protocol was immunoSEQ multiplex PCR, while the TCRdb copy is restricted to in-frame clones and leaves out a portion. The table lists approximately 150,000 clones, over 70% of them singletons, with over 9.5% in the top ten. The sequencing input was peripheral blood. These receptors were collected from a man aged 60 to 69 with active or convalescent COVID-19.

The chain combines TRBV12-1 with TRBJ1-1; the table's TRBD1 call for D was not verified on the DNA. TRBV12-1 is deemed a pseudogene. This CDR3 is 16 amino acids long. The CDR3 DNA follows: TGTGCCAGCAGCTTTGCGCGTGTCAGGATGAACACTGAAGCTTTCTTT. Translated, it gives CASSFARVRMNTEAFF.

This clone showed up just once. J is TRBJ2-7 and V is TRBV7-3; 9 bases are a match to TRBD2. The germline CDR1 and CDR2 sequences are SGHTA and FQGTGA. The CDR3 runs 13 residues. Unmatched junction bases numbered 2, after V lost 2 bases and J lost 6 bases. In DNA form, the CDR3 reads TGTGCCAGCAGCTTAGCGGGAGGGGGCGAGCAGTACTTC. Its translation is CASSLAGGGEQYF.

The CDR3 is CASTLGTSGAPETQYF. The CDR3 DNA reads as TGCGCCAGCACACTAGGGACTAGCGGAGCTCCAGAGACCCAGTACTTC. This chain uses TRBV5-1 with TRBJ2-5; 11 bases are a match to TRBD2. The CDR3 extends over 16 amino acids. The V and J ends lost 6 bases and 4 bases, in that order; junction bases with no gene match: 11. From germline, CDR1 is SGHRS and CDR2 YFSETQ.

The V call is TRBV12-5, the J call TRBJ1-1, with D perhaps TRBD1 (5 bases). The germline V and J ends were trimmed by 1 base and 4 bases, with 16 bases remaining between them. There are 16 residues in the CDR3. Looked up from germline, CDR1 is LGHNT and CDR2 is FRNRAP. CDR3 in amino acids: CASGLERGGEGTEAFF. CDR3 nucleotide sequence: TGTGCTAGTGGTTTGGAACGGGGGGGTGAGGGCACTGAAGCTTTCTTT. Full variable domain (rest looked up from reference TRBV12-5 and TRBJ1-1): DARVTQTPRHKVTEMGQEVTMRCQPILGHNTVFWYRQTMMQGLELLAYFRNRAPLDDSGMPKDRFSAEMPDATLATLKIQPSEPRDSAVYFCASGLERGGEGTEAFFGQGTRLTVV.

V and J are TRBV14 and TRBJ2-1, with TRBD2 matching over 8 bases. This CDR3 comprises 16 residues. The germline V gene has CDR1 SGHDN and CDR2 FVKESK. V shed 1 base and J 6 bases; nucleotides not matched to a gene: 8. The CDR3 region is CASSQVSAGVGNEQFF. DNA of the CDR3: TGTGCCAGCAGCCAAGTATCAGCGGGAGTCGGCAATGAGCAGTTCTTC.

A single count supports this clone. This chain connects TRBV28 to TRBJ2-1, with D perhaps matching TRBD1 (5 bases). CDR1 and CDR2 from the germline V gene are MDHEN and SYDVKM. Deletions cut 4 bases from V and 4 bases from J, with 14 bases between. CDR3 length: 15 residues. This chain's CDR3 is CASSSWKGVYNEQFF. CDR3 in DNA: TGTGCCAGCAGTTCCTGGAAAGGGGTATACAATGAGCAGTTCTTC.

V usage is TRBV7-2 and J usage is TRBJ2-7; 12 nucleotides match TRBD2. This CDR3 contains 14 residues. Germline CDR1 SGHTA, CDR2 FQGNSA. The junction had 1 base not matched to a gene; V was cut back by 1 base and J by 6 bases. CDR3 in DNA: TGTGCCAGCAGCTTAGGACTAGCGGGAGTCGAGCAGTACTTC. As protein: CASSLGLAGVEQYF. Full variable domain (remainder filled in from reference TRBV7-2 and TRBJ2-7): GAGVSQSPSNKVTEKGKDVELRCDPISGHTALYWYRQSLGQGLEFLIYFQGNSAPDKSGLPSDRFSAERTGGSVSTLTIQRTQQEDSAVYLCASSLGLAGVEQYFGPGTRLTVT.

The genes are TRBV18 and TRBJ2-3; 12 bases are shared with TRBD2. Germline-derived CDR1 and CDR2 are KGHSH and LQKENI. The CDR3 is 18 residues long. With V trimmed by 3 bases and J by 6 bases, 13 bases remained unmatched. The CDR3 loop reads CASSPTSGSIFSPDTQYF. DNA for the CDR3: TGTGCCAGCTCACCGACTAGCGGGAGTATCTTTTCGCCGGATACGCAGTATTTT.

This clone has only one observation. This chain links TRBV18 with TRBJ2-7; 12 bases are shared with TRBD2. The germline gives CDR1 KGHSH, CDR2 LQKENI. The V and J ends lost 2 bases and 4 bases, in that order; junction bases with no gene match: 6. The CDR3 contains 16 residues. The CDR3 nucleotides read TGTGCCAGCTCACCAAGGACTAGCGGGAAGGTGTACGAGCAGTACTTC. Protein product: CASSPRTSGKVYEQYF. The full variable domain, in which reference TRBV18 and TRBJ2-7 provide the parts outside the CDR3, is NAGVMQNPRHLVRRRGQEARLRCSPMKGHSHVYWYRQLPEEGLKFMVYLQKENIIDESGMPKERFSAEFPKEGPSILRIQQVVRGDSAAYFCASSPRTSGKVYEQYFGPGTRLTVT.

The gene calls are TRBV7-6 and TRBJ2-1, with 8 positions matching TRBD2. Germline V gene data show CDR1 as SGHVS and CDR2 as FNYEAQ. V trimming: 7 bases; J trimming: 10 bases; junction bases outside the gene matches: 9. This CDR3 region has 13 residues. The CDR3 protein is CASTPGTSGEQFF. Written as DNA, the CDR3 is TGTGCCAGCACCCCTGGGACTAGTGGGGAGCAGTTCTTC.

To note about this clone: Other DNA sequences within the sample encode an identical CDR3. The chain uses TRBV3-1 (or the pseudogene TRBV3-2) and TRBJ2-7, with no clear D. Per the germline V gene, CDR1 is LGHDT and CDR2 is YNNKEL (reference sequence). The length of the CDR3 is 11 residues. Trimming took off 6 bases at V and 4 bases at J, with 7 bases between the two ends. The CDR3: CASSRGYEQYF. DNA for the CDR3: TGTGCCAGCAGTCGAGGTTACGAGCAGTACTTC.

V and J are TRBV28 and TRBJ2-7; 8 nucleotides align to TRBD2. Losses at the gene ends were 7 bases for V and 3 bases for J; bases not matched to a gene: 17. Germline V gives CDR1 MDHEN, CDR2 SYDVKM. The CDR3 has 17 amino acids. CDR3 nucleotides: TGTGCCAGCACCCTCACCCGCGGCGCCAGCGGGAGCTACGAGCAGTACTTC. It is translated as CASTLTRGASGSYEQYF. The full variable domain, its missing parts supplied by reference TRBV28 and TRBJ2-7, is DVKVTQSSRYLVKRTGEKVFLECVQDMDHENMFWYRQDPGLGLRLIYFSYDVKMKEKGDIPEGYSVSREKKERFSLILESASTNQTSMYLCASTLTRGASGSYEQYFGPGTRLTVT.

CDR3 region: CASSGQGYQPQHF. Here the CDR3 DNA reads TGTGCCAGTAGTGGACAGGGTTATCAGCCCCAGCATTTT. The rearrangement joins TRBV19 to TRBJ1-5; TRBD1 agrees at 8 bases. This CDR3 has 13 amino acids. Per germline, CDR1 LNHDA and CDR2 SQIVND (reference sequence). Unmatched junction bases numbered 2, after V lost 5 bases and J lost 5 bases.

The rearrangement joins TRBV7-2 to TRBJ2-1, with TRBD2 matching 10 bases. Germline lookup yields CDR1 SGHTA and CDR2 FQGNSA. With V trimmed by 4 bases and J by 2 bases, 8 bases remained unmatched. This CDR3 is built from 17 residues. The CDR3 DNA follows: TGTGCCAGCAGCTCCCGTGCAGCGGGGGGGACCTACAATGAGCAGTTCTTC. It specifies CASSSRAAGGTYNEQFF.

This sequence joins TRBV25-1 and TRBJ2-1; possibly TRBD2 for D (6 bases). CDR1 is MGHDK and CDR2 is SYGVNS in the germline V gene. The V and J ends lost 6 bases and 0 bases respectively, with 12 bases between them. This CDR3 contains 15 residues. CDR3 bases: TGTGCCAGCAGGTCGGGGGACCGCTCCTACAATGAGCAGTTCTTC. Translating it yields CASRSGDRSYNEQFF.

J is TRBJ2-1 and V is TRBV18; 11 bases match TRBD2. Germline CDR1 KGHSH, CDR2 LQKENI. CDR3 length equals 13 residues. Germline trimming cut 3 bases from V and 12 bases from J; bases unmatched to any gene: 4. CDR3 bases: TGTGCCAGCTCACCCCCGGGACTAGCGGTGCAGTTCTTC. It specifies CASSPPGLAVQFF.

V and J are TRBV9 and TRBJ2-3; 9 bases are a match to TRBD2. Germline V gene data show CDR1 as SGDLS and CDR2 as YYNGEE. The J segment lost 2 bases and the V segment lost 8 bases, leaving 9 bases of the junction unmatched. The CDR3 spans 15 residues. The CDR3 protein is CASGASGMATDTQYF. DNA for the CDR3: TGTGCCAGTGGGGCTAGCGGGATGGCCACAGATACGCAGTATTTT.

Turning to this clone: Additional DNA sequences in this sample encode the identical CDR3. The chain has TRBV11-3 and TRBJ2-1; unclear D gene. This CDR3 is built from 15 residues. Trimming cost V 1 base and J 0 bases, with 7 bases left between them. Germline V CDR1 and CDR2: SGHNT, YENEEA. The CDR3 nucleotides are TGTGCCAGCAGCTTAGCCTCGAGCTCCTACAATGAGCAGTTCTTC. Amino acids: CASSLASSSYNEQFF.

This chain uses TRBV14 with TRBJ2-7; 7 bases are a match to TRBD1. CDR3 length: 14 amino acids. With 4 bases clipped from V and 5 bases from J, the junction kept 8 bases outside the gene matches. Per germline, CDR1 SGHDN and CDR2 FVKESK. In DNA, the CDR3 is TGTGCCAGCAGCCCAGACAGGGTCACGCACGAGCAGTACTTC. Translated: CASSPDRVTHEQYF.

The V and J genes are TRBV18 and TRBJ1-5; 11 positions match TRBD1. The trim removed 3 bases at V and 0 bases at J, leaving 1 base unmatched. Germline assignment: CDR1 KGHSH and CDR2 LQKENI. This CDR3 is 16 amino acids long. Here the CDR3 reads CASSPGQGASNQPQHF. The CDR3 DNA sequence: TGTGCCAGCTCACCCGGACAGGGGGCTAGCAATCAGCCCCAGCATTTT.

The chain uses TRBV2 and TRBJ2-5; 8 nucleotides line up with TRBD1. J gave up 0 bases and V 5 bases, and 5 bases lay outside the gene matches. The germline CDR1 and CDR2 sequences are SNHLY and FYNNEI. The CDR3 contains 15 residues. The CDR3 bases are TGTGCCAGCAGTCCCGACAGGGGCAACCAAGAGACCCAGTACTTC. The encoded protein is CASSPDRGNQETQYF.

The chain combines TRBV4-1 with TRBJ2-1; 8 bases are a match to TRBD2. The CDR3 covers 14 residues. CDR1 is MGHRA and CDR2 is YSYEKL in the germline V gene. V trimming: 0 bases; J trimming: 6 bases; junction bases outside the gene matches: 1. CDR3 residues: CASSQDGTSNEQFF. CDR3 in DNA: TGCGCCAGCAGCCAAGATGGGACTAGCAATGAGCAGTTCTTC.

This CDR3 is CASSTDRGRINQPQHF. CDR3 in DNA: TGTGCCAGCAGCACCGACAGGGGGCGGATCAATCAGCCCCAGCATTTT. The chain has TRBV5-6 and TRBJ1-5; 10 bases match TRBD1. The length of the CDR3 is 16 residues. The germline gives CDR1 SGHDT, CDR2 YYEEEE. V dropped 4 bases and J dropped 3; count of bases not matched to a gene: 7.

The chain employs TRBV6-5 and TRBJ2-2; D gene unclear. Germline CDR1 MNHEY, CDR2 SVGAGI. The CDR3 spans 13 residues. Trimming removed 7 bases at V and 3 bases at J, with 9 bases between. The CDR3, as DNA: TGTGCCAGCATTGGGCGCTACACCGGGGAGCTGTTTTTT. Translating it yields CASIGRYTGELFF.

This clone appeared once. J is TRBJ2-2 and V is TRBV4-2; D is perhaps TRBD2 (5 bases). The CDR3 runs 17 residues. CDR1 is LGHNA, CDR2 YNFKEQ, per germline. Trimming pared 0 bases from V and 5 bases from J, leaving 16 bases between. The CDR3 nucleotides are TGTGCCAGCAGCCAAGAAATTGTGGGAGATCCAACCGGGGAGCTGTTTTTT. Translating gives CASSQEIVGDPTGELFF.

V and J are TRBV7-2 and TRBJ2-3; 10 bases match TRBD1. The CDR3 runs 15 residues. V dropped 4 bases and J dropped 5; count of bases not matched to a gene: 6. Germline V gives CDR1 SGHTA, CDR2 FQGNSA. CDR3 DNA sequence: TGTGCCAGCAGCTACCGACAGGGGGCTGTAGATACGCAGTATTTT. Translation gives CASSYRQGAVDTQYF.

This clone has just one count. The chain employs TRBV18 and TRBJ1-2; 8 bases match TRBD1. Looked up from germline, CDR1 is KGHSH and CDR2 is LQKENI. CDR3 length: 13 amino acids. V gave up 3 bases and J gave up 6 bases; unmatched junction bases: 3. CDR3 residues: CASSPRQGNGYTF. The CDR3 bases are TGTGCCAGCTCACCGCGACAGGGGAATGGCTACACCTTC.

The rearrangement uses TRBV28 and TRBJ1-5, with 9 bases identical to TRBD1. Germline V gives CDR1 MDHEN, CDR2 SYDVKM. V lost 8 bases to trimming and J lost 5 bases; unmatched junction nucleotides: 4. The CDR3 covers 13 residues. The CDR3 reads CASVGTGYQPQHF. As DNA, the CDR3 is TGTGCCAGCGTCGGGACAGGGTATCAGCCCCAGCATTTT.

The V gene is TRBV27, the J gene TRBJ2-7, with a possible D match to TRBD1 (6 bases). The germline V and J ends were trimmed by 2 bases and 6 bases, with 11 bases remaining between them. This CDR3 spans 13 amino acids. The germline CDR1 and CDR2 sequences are MNHEY and SMNVEV (reference sequence). In DNA form, the CDR3 reads TGTGCCAGCAGTTTAAAGGACAGTACCGAGCAGTACTTC. Translated: CASSLKDSTEQYF.